This T cell receptor (beta chain) was documented in a study of identical twins. The CDR3 spans 15 residues. Germline lookup yields CDR1 SEHNR and CDR2 FQNEAQ (reference sequence). V lost 5 bases, J lost 5 bases, and 2 bases stayed unmatched. TCRdb itself ran the 5' RACE reads through MiXCR, one entry per CDR3 protein. The sample has around 490,000 distinct CDR3 sequences; approximately 15% are singletons. These data were likewise used in another study, on yellow fever vaccine responses in identical twins.

The source material was CD4+ T cells sorted from blood. The TCR comes from a woman aged 18-29 years in good health. This chain connects TRBV7-9 to TRBJ2-2; 13 bases are shared with TRBD2. CDR3 bases: TGTGCCAGCAGCGCGACTAGCGGGAGGACCGGGGAGCTGTTTTTT. This gives the protein CASSATSGRTGELFF.